The 20 T cell receptor beta chains in this list originate from one sample, sequenced in a study of PD-1 blockade in classical Hodgkin lymphoma. Autologous stem cell transplantation was followed by relapse in every patient, and brentuximab vedotin exposure varied. Repertoires were generated with immunoSEQ multiplex PCR, while TCRdb's copy carries only in-frame clones and drops some. The profile shows around 25,000 clones, more than 75% of them singletons. This specimen was peripheral blood mononuclear cells (PBMCs), taken before the second cycle of nivolumab. These receptors were taken from a human donor with classical Hodgkin lymphoma.

This chain links TRBV7-9 with TRBJ2-7; 8 positions agree with TRBD2. The V gene's germline CDR1 is SEHNR and CDR2 FQNEAQ (reference sequence). The CDR3 extends over 15 amino acids. V trimming: 5 bases; J trimming: 0 bases; junction bases outside the gene matches: 6. The chain's CDR3 is CASSLERGFSYEQYF. As DNA, the CDR3 is TGTGCCAGCAGCCTAGAGCGGGGGTTCTCCTACGAGCAGTACTTC.

The chain has TRBV7-2 and TRBJ1-6; perhaps TRBD1 as D (5 bases). The CDR3 has 15 amino acids. CDR1 and CDR2 from the germline V gene are SGHTA and FQGNSA. V dropped 1 base and J dropped 7 bases, with 11 bases sitting between them. For the CDR3, the DNA is TGTGCCAGCAGCTTAGGGGCCTGGGGGAATTCACCCCTCCACTTT. Amino acid sequence: CASSLGAWGNSPLHF.

The V gene is TRBV7-6, the J gene TRBJ1-2; 8 bases line up with TRBD1. The V gene end was trimmed by 4 bases and the J gene end by 8 bases; junction bases not matched to a gene: 6. The CDR3 totals 13 residues. Germline loops: CDR1 SGHVS, CDR2 FNYEAQ. Here the CDR3 DNA reads TGTGCCAGCAGCTGGACAGGGATGGAAGGCTACACCTTC. It specifies CASSWTGMEGYTF. The full variable domain, rest sourced from reference TRBV7-6 and TRBJ1-2, is GAGVSQSPRYKVTKRGQDVALRCDPISGHVSLYWYRQALGQGPEFLTYFNYEAQQDKSGLPNDRFSAERPEGSISTLTIQRTEQRDSAMYRCASSWTGMEGYTFGSGTRLTVV.

The gene calls are TRBV6-5 and TRBJ2-7, with TRBD1 matching over 8 bases. V shed 6 bases, J shed 0 bases, and the junction held 4 bases outside the gene matches. The germline V gene encodes CDR1 MNHEY and CDR2 SVGAGI. The CDR3 totals 14 residues. The CDR3: CASSEQGVSYEQYF. The DNA for the CDR3 is TGTGCCAGCAGCGAACAGGGGGTCTCCTACGAGCAGTACTTC.

The chain recombines TRBV7-8 with TRBJ2-5; no firm D call. This CDR3 is 16 amino acids long. Trimming left V 6 bases short and J 5 bases short, with 22 bases between. Germline values: CDR1 SGHVS, CDR2 FQNEAQ. The CDR3 nucleotides are TGTGCCAGCAGGATGGGTCGGCTCAATCCCCGGGAGACCCAGTACTTC. As protein: CASRMGRLNPRETQYF.

The chain recombines TRBV6-5 with TRBJ1-6; 9 bases align to TRBD1. CDR3 length equals 15 residues. With V trimmed by 7 bases and J by 7 bases, 8 bases remained unmatched. Germline V lookup: CDR1 MNHEY, CDR2 SVGAGI. The CDR3 is CASTILGTGNSPLHF. In DNA, the CDR3 is TGTGCCAGCACCATTTTGGGGACAGGGAATTCACCCCTCCACTTT.

This chain connects TRBV28 to TRBJ1-3, with D unresolved. Trimming removed 6 bases from V and 4 bases from J, with 7 bases in between. The V gene's germline CDR1 is MDHEN and CDR2 SYDVKM. CDR3 length: 12 residues. CDR3 residues: CASSGLGNTIYF. The CDR3 DNA is TGTGCCAGCAGCGGTCTGGGAAACACCATATATTTT.

The chain joins TRBV18 to TRBJ2-2, with 7 bases lining up with TRBD1. Germline V CDR1 and CDR2: KGHSH, LQKENI. There are 16 residues in the CDR3. V shed 1 base, J shed 0 bases, and the junction held 2 bases outside the gene matches. The CDR3 protein is CASSPQGQTNTGELFF. The CDR3 nucleotides read TGTGCCAGCTCACCACAGGGACAGACGAACACCGGGGAGCTGTTTTTT.

The chain combines TRBV15 with TRBJ2-1, with D perhaps given as TRBD1 or TRBD2 (5 bases each). The V end was cut by 0 bases, the J end by 6 bases, with 15 bases between. The germline gives CDR1 LNHNV, CDR2 YYDKDF (reference sequence). The length of the CDR3 is 16 residues. CDR3 in amino acids: CATSRDKGRVFNEQFF. In DNA, the CDR3 is TGTGCCACCAGCAGAGATAAGGGACGAGTCTTCAATGAGCAGTTCTTC. The variable domain in full, completed from reference TRBV15 and TRBJ2-1, reads DAMVIQNPRYQVTQFGKPVTLSCSQTLNHNVMYWYQQKSSQAPKLLFHYYDKDFNNEADTPDNFQSRRPNTSFCFLDIRSPGLGDTAMYLCATSRDKGRVFNEQFFGPGTRLTVL.

The chain links TRBV5-4 to TRBJ1-4; 12 positions match TRBD1. The CDR3 extends over 17 amino acids. CDR1 is SGHNT, CDR2 YYREEE, per germline (reference sequence). Losses at the gene ends were 1 base for V and 8 bases for J; bases not matched to a gene: 9. CDR3 DNA sequence: TGTGCCAGCAGCTTGTGGGGACAGGGGGCGTTTGTAGAAAAACTGTTTTTT. Translation gives CASSLWGQGAFVEKLFF.

A remark on this clone: No conserved phenylalanine or tryptophan ends this CDR3, so it is likely a read error. V gene TRBV25-1 combines with J gene TRBJ1-1; D gene unclear. This CDR3 spans 12 amino acids. Germline loops: CDR1 MGHDK, CDR2 SYGVNS. Trimming removed 6 bases from V and 8 bases from J, with 13 bases in between. CDR3 in amino acids: CASSAEAGEAFL. In nucleotides, the CDR3 is TGTGCCAGCAGCGCCGAGGCAGGCGAAGCTTTCCTT.

The chain couples TRBV5-1 to TRBJ1-2; no clear D gene. This CDR3 contains 12 residues. Germline lookup yields CDR1 SGHRS and CDR2 YFSETQ. Trimming left V 5 bases short and J 1 base short, with 6 bases between. Here the CDR3 DNA reads TGCGCCAGCAGTGTGGATAACTATGGCTACACCTTC. It is translated as CASSVDNYGYTF.

This chain links TRBV7-8 with TRBJ1-2; D might be TRBD1 (5 bases). Germline V gene lookup returns CDR1 SGHVS and CDR2 FQNEAQ. This CDR3 contains 15 residues. Trimming pared 0 bases from V and 6 bases from J, leaving 14 bases between. DNA for the CDR3: TGTGCCAGCAGCTTAGCGCGGGGGGGTTACGATGGCTACACCTTC. Amino acids: CASSLARGGYDGYTF.

The V call is TRBV5-4, the J call TRBJ1-2; TRBD1 aligns across 8 bases. The CDR3 contains 13 residues. Trimming cost V 4 bases and J 5 bases; bases outside gene matches: 4. Germline CDR1 and CDR2: SGHNT and YYREEE (reference sequence). The CDR3 spells CASSPTGAYGYTF. The CDR3 DNA is TGTGCCAGCAGCCCGACAGGGGCGTATGGCTACACCTTC.

This clone appeared a single time. The chain links TRBV4-3 to TRBJ2-7; D call uncertain. Trimming removed 0 bases from V and 0 bases from J, with 9 bases in between. This CDR3 spans 15 amino acids. Germline V gene data show CDR1 as LGHNA and CDR2 as YSLEER. CDR3 DNA sequence: TGCGCCAGCAGCCAAGATTACAGCCGCTCCTACGAGCAGTACTTC. Amino acids: CASSQDYSRSYEQYF.

The gene calls are TRBV7-2 and TRBJ2-2; 15 nucleotides line up with TRBD2. Germline lookup yields CDR1 SGHTA and CDR2 FQGNSA. The CDR3 sequence is 18 residues long. Trimming at V came to 5 bases and at J to 4 bases, leaving 8 bases not matched to a gene. CDR3 sequence (DNA): TGTGCCAGCAGCCCCCAGGGACTAGCGGGGGGCCGCACCGGGGAGCTGTTTTTT. Translating it yields CASSPQGLAGGRTGELFF.

V and J are TRBV9 and TRBJ2-7; no clear D gene. Trimming pared 3 bases from V and 2 bases from J, leaving 12 bases between. This CDR3 spans 14 amino acids. Germline assignment: CDR1 SGDLS and CDR2 YYNGEE. The CDR3 nucleotides are TGTGCCAGCAGCGGACGTGAGAACACCTACGAGCAGTACTTC. It encodes CASSGRENTYEQYF.

The rearrangement uses TRBV2 and TRBJ1-4, with D hard to call. The V gene lost 6 bases and the J gene lost 8 bases, with 16 bases spanning the gap. Germline lookup yields CDR1 SNHLY and CDR2 FYNNEI. The CDR3 length is 14 residues. This CDR3 is CASRDWGQREKLFF. The DNA for the CDR3 is TGTGCCAGCAGAGACTGGGGTCAAAGGGAAAAACTGTTTTTT.

The chain links TRBV19 to TRBJ2-1, with a weak D call TRBD2 (5 bases). V was shortened by 1 base and J by 1 base, with 8 bases between the two germline ends. The CDR3 contains 15 residues. Germline V gives CDR1 LNHDA, CDR2 SQIVND (reference sequence). The CDR3 DNA is TGTGCCAGTAGTATAGGAACGGGGTCCTACAATGAGCAGTTCTTC. It codes for CASSIGTGSYNEQFF.

J is TRBJ2-3 and V is TRBV21-1; TRBD2 reflects the table's D call only, with no check against the DNA. TRBV21-1 is a pseudogene locus. The CDR3 has 18 amino acids. CDR3 bases: TGTGCCAGCAGCAAAGGGTGTCTTGGAGCGGGGGGCACAGATACGCAGTATTTT. It specifies CASSKGCLGAGGTDTQYF.